The 9 T cell receptor beta chains below were found in one sample sequenced in a study of T cell changes during pregnancy in multiple sclerosis. Generated by immunoSEQ multiplex PCR, the TCRdb table keeps only in-frame clones and is missing some. The sample holds tens of thousands of clones, more than 80% seen once. The sample consisted of CD4+ T cells from peripheral blood mononuclear cells, taken in the first trimester of pregnancy. The receptors come from a female donor with multiple sclerosis, enrolled in a pregnancy study.

This clone has more than one count but fewer than ten. The chain combines TRBV5-6 with TRBJ1-3; D not certain. Deletions cut 4 bases from V and 4 bases from J, with 21 bases between. This CDR3 has 17 amino acids. Per germline, CDR1 SGHDT and CDR2 YYEEEE. The CDR3 bases are TGTGCCAGCAGCCGAACATCGGAAGGACTGCCAGGAAACACCATATATTTT. Its protein is CASSRTSEGLPGNTIYF.

The chain links TRBV5-1 to TRBJ2-2; TRBD1 aligns across 8 bases. CDR1 is SGHRS, CDR2 YFSETQ, per germline. The CDR3 extends over 13 amino acids. Trimming at V came to 7 bases and at J to 4 bases, leaving 3 bases not matched to a gene. The CDR3: CASGGQGTGELFF. In DNA, the CDR3 is TGCGCCAGCGGAGGACAGGGCACCGGGGAGCTGTTTTTT.

This clone was found a few times. The chain employs TRBV5-1 and TRBJ1-2; no clear D. The CDR3 contains 12 residues. The germline V and J ends were trimmed by 4 bases and 7 bases, with 11 bases remaining between them. Germline V CDR1 and CDR2: SGHRS, YFSETQ. CDR3 loop: CASSLGEGGYTF. Written as DNA, the CDR3 is TGCGCCAGCAGCCTCGGGGAGGGTGGCTACACCTTC.

This chain links TRBV28 with TRBJ1-2, with 8 bases fitting TRBD1. The V gene end was trimmed by 3 bases and the J gene end by 7 bases; junction bases not matched to a gene: 4. Germline CDR1 reads MDHEN; CDR2 reads SYDVKM. The CDR3 loop spans 13 amino acids. The CDR3 DNA reads as TGTGCCAGCAGTTTCCAGGGGGCCGGTGGCTACACCTTC. Translating gives CASSFQGAGGYTF.

V and J are TRBV6-1 and TRBJ1-5; D is uncertain. Looked up from germline, CDR1 is MNHNS and CDR2 is SASEGT. The CDR3 loop spans 14 amino acids. The ends were cut back, 3 bases at V and 0 bases at J, with 6 bases in the middle. CDR3 region: CASSDRVSNQPQHF. As DNA, the CDR3 is TGTGCCAGCAGTGACCGGGTTAGCAATCAGCCCCAGCATTTT.

J is TRBJ2-7 and V is TRBV9, with TRBD1 matching over 8 bases. CDR1 and CDR2 (germline): SGDLS, YYNGEE. Germline trimming cut 0 bases from V and 2 bases from J; bases unmatched to any gene: 4. There are 15 residues in the CDR3. CDR3 residues: CASSVVRGRTYEQYF. CDR3 DNA sequence: TGTGCCAGCAGCGTAGTCAGGGGGCGAACCTACGAGCAGTACTTC.

This chain joins TRBV30 and TRBJ1-5, with 9 bases aligning to TRBD1. CDR1 and CDR2 (germline): GTSNPN, SVGIG (reference sequence). CDR3 length: 15 amino acids. The V segment lost 1 base and the J segment 3 bases; nucleotides outside the gene matches: 4. The CDR3 DNA reads as TGTGCCTGGAGTGATGGGACAGGGTACAATCAGCCCCAGCATTTT. Translating gives CAWSDGTGYNQPQHF.

The sample holds one count of this clone. The V gene is TRBV7-8, the J gene TRBJ2-7; 8 bases are a match to TRBD1. CDR1 is SGHVS, CDR2 FQNEAQ, per germline. This CDR3 is built from 13 residues. V was clipped by 5 bases and J by 4 bases; unmatched bases: 4. The CDR3 loop reads CASSPGGGYEQYF. Here the CDR3 DNA reads TGTGCCAGCAGCCCAGGGGGCGGATACGAGCAGTACTTC.

The genes are TRBV2 and TRBJ1-1; weak D call: TRBD1 (5 bases). This CDR3 region has 13 residues. From germline, CDR1 is SNHLY and CDR2 FYNNEI. The V end lost 7 bases, the J end lost 5 bases, and 14 bases lay between the germline ends. CDR3 in amino acids: CASIAGRGTEAFF. CDR3 sequence (DNA): TGTGCCAGCATCGCAGGGCGGGGGACTGAAGCTTTCTTT.